A selection of T cell receptor beta chains follows, all from one sample in a study of OX40 agonist ivuxolimab in advanced cancers. The table came from immunoSEQ multiplex PCR; TCRdb's copy has only in-frame clones and leaves some out. Among over 5,500 clones listed, 80% to 85% were seen once. The sequencing used CD4+ or CD8+ T cells sorted from blood, collected in a trial of the OX40 agonist ivuxolimab. These receptor sequences come from an adult with an advanced solid tumor such as melanoma, head and neck, liver or kidney cancer. Each CDR3 is given with its conserved first and last residue. Fields, in order: clone size, V gene, J gene, D gene, CDR3 protein, CDR3 DNA. A D gene is named only where the DNA matches it firmly. Part of the rows lack a size; the others show once, few, many or a class for expanded clones.

NA	TRBV6-4	TRBJ1-2	NA	CASSDSFTVGCYGYTF	TGTGCCAGCAGTGACTCGTTTACAGTGGGGTGCTATGGCTACACCTTC
NA	TRBV28	TRBJ2-1	NA	CASSGFLYNEQFF	TGTGCCAGCAGCGGGTTCCTCTACAATGAGCAGTTCTTC
NA	TRBV4-1	TRBJ1-5	TRBD1	CASSHGTGAQPQHF	TGCGCCAGCAGCCACGGGACAGGGGCTCAGCCCCAGCATTTT
once	TRBV29-1	TRBJ1-4	TRBD1	CSVEERTGGYEKLFF	TGCAGCGTTGAAGAACGGACAGGGGGATATGAAAAACTGTTTTTT
NA	TRBV5-1	TRBJ2-5	NA	CASSLDSETQYF	TGCGCCAGCAGCTTGGATTCAGAGACCCAGTACTTC
NA	TRBV7-9	TRBJ2-7	NA	CASSLADPFRVNDEQYF	TGTGCCAGCAGCTTAGCTGACCCGTTTAGGGTTAACGACGAGCAGTACTTC
NA	TRBV30	TRBJ2-3	NA	CAWSALGGVDTQYF	TGTGCCTGGAGTGCACTAGGAGGGGTAGATACGCAGTATTTT
NA	TRBV4-1	TRBJ2-3	NA	CASSQVEGNTDTQYF	TGCGCCAGCAGCCAAGTGGAGGGGAACACAGATACGCAGTATTTT
NA	TRBV9	TRBJ2-3	NA	CASSVNADTQYF	TGTGCCAGCAGCGTCAATGCAGATACGCAGTATTTT
once	TRBV10-3	TRBJ2-1	TRBD2	CAITKTSGGAVEQFF	TGTGCCATCACGAAGACTAGCGGGGGGGCGGTTGAGCAGTTCTTC
medium-sized	TRBV5-1	TRBJ1-1	NA	CASSLGKNTEAFF	TGCGCCAGCAGCTTGGGGAAGAACACTGAAGCTTTCTTT
NA	TRBV7-9	TRBJ2-3	NA	CASSFDKAPTDTQYF	TGTGCCAGCAGCTTCGACAAGGCGCCGACAGATACGCAGTATTTT
few	TRBV10-3	TRBJ1-5	NA	CASWDTAAGQPQHF	TGTGCATCCTGGGACACCGCTGCGGGTCAGCCCCAGCATTTT
NA	TRBV2	TRBJ1-3	NA	CASSADNSGNTIYF	TGTGCCAGCAGTGCAGATAACTCTGGAAACACCATATATTTT
NA	TRBV5-6	TRBJ1-4	TRBD1	CASSLAGVRDSGNEKLFF	TGTGCCAGCAGCTTGGCCGGAGTCCGGGACAGTGGTAATGAAAAACTGTTTTTT
NA	TRBV7-9	TRBJ2-5	NA	CASSLVATGGETQYF	TGTGCCAGCAGCTTAGTGGCGACAGGAGGGGAGACCCAGTACTTC
large	TRBV9	TRBJ2-1	NA	CASKQGSMGGEQFF	TGTGCCAGTAAACAGGGTTCGATGGGCGGTGAGCAGTTCTTC
NA	TRBV7-2	TRBJ2-1	NA	CASSLVPGNEQFF	TGTGCCAGCAGCTTAGTTCCGGGAAATGAGCAGTTCTTC
NA	TRBV10-3	TRBJ2-2	NA	CAISESLRGVTGELFF	TGTGCCATCAGTGAGTCCCTGAGGGGTGTCACCGGGGAGCTGTTTTTT
once	TRBV4-1	TRBJ1-4	TRBD1	CASSPGTGDEKLFF	TGCGCCAGCAGCCCCGGGACAGGGGATGAAAAACTGTTTTTT
NA	TRBV5-6	TRBJ1-2	NA	CASSLAYDSRGYTF	TGTGCCAGCAGCTTGGCTTATGACAGTAGGGGCTACACCTTC
few	TRBV4-1	TRBJ2-7	TRBD1	CASSQEPGGSYEQYF	TGCGCCAGCAGCCAAGAACCAGGGGGCTCCTACGAGCAGTACTTC
NA	TRBV27	TRBJ2-7	TRBD1	CASSLGTGAYEQYF	TGTGCCAGCAGTTTAGGGACAGGGGCCTACGAGCAGTACTTC
NA	TRBV5-4	TRBJ2-7	NA	CASSLGYEQYF	TGTGCCAGCAGCTTGGGTTACGAGCAGTACTTC
NA	TRBV5-1	TRBJ1-1	TRBD1	CASSLEGQGGITEAFF	TGCGCCAGCAGCTTGGAGGGACAGGGAGGAATCACTGAAGCTTTCTTT
NA	TRBV28	TRBJ2-5	NA	CASSLYTLGPLETQYF	TGTGCCAGCAGTTTATACACGCTGGGGCCCTTAGAGACCCAGTACTTC
NA	TRBV5-4	TRBJ2-1	NA	CASSSQRYSYNEQFF	TGTGCCAGCAGCTCACAGCGGTACTCCTACAATGAGCAGTTCTTC
few	TRBV7-6	TRBJ1-6	NA	CASSEGWNSPLHF	TGTGCCAGCAGCGAAGGGTGGAATTCACCCCTCCACTTT
NA	TRBV9	TRBJ1-1	NA	CASSAGQNTEAFF	TGTGCCAGCAGCGCGGGACAGAACACTGAAGCTTTCTTT
NA	TRBV4-1	TRBJ2-7	TRBD1	CASSQPGTGSSYEQYF	TGCGCCAGCAGCCAACCAGGGACAGGTAGTTCCTACGAGCAGTACTTC
NA	TRBV30	TRBJ1-2	NA	CAWGEPRGYTF	TGTGCCTGGGGCGAACCCCGTGGCTACACCTTC
NA	TRBV19	TRBJ2-7	NA	CASSIGGNEQYF	TGTGCCAGTAGTATTGGTGGGAACGAGCAGTACTTC
few	TRBV19	TRBJ1-5	TRBD1	CATEGQGADQPQHF	TGTGCCACGGAGGGGCAGGGGGCAGATCAGCCCCAGCATTTT
NA	TRBV11-2	TRBJ1-5	NA	CASSLNSGVNQPQHF	TGTGCCAGCAGCTTAAATTCGGGGGTCAATCAGCCCCAGCATTTT
NA	TRBV4-2	TRBJ2-4	NA	CASSQEIHEANIQYF	TGTGCCAGCAGCCAAGAAATTCATGAGGCAAACATTCAGTACTTC
NA	TRBV27	TRBJ2-7	NA	CASSFGQSYEQYF	TGTGCCAGCAGTTTTGGACAGTCCTACGAGCAGTACTTC
NA	TRBV15	TRBJ2-3	NA	CATSPRGLPGADTQYF	TGTGCCACCAGCCCAAGAGGGCTCCCCGGCGCAGATACGCAGTATTTT
NA	TRBV11-2	TRBJ2-7	TRBD2	CASSFELGGAYEQYF	TGTGCCAGCAGCTTTGAACTGGGAGGGGCCTACGAGCAGTACTTC
few	TRBV4-2	TRBJ2-5	TRBD2	CASSQFPSGTTQETQYF	TGTGCCAGCAGCCAATTTCCCTCGGGGACTACCCAAGAGACCCAGTACTTC
NA	TRBV14	TRBJ1-1	NA	CASSLTGYSEAFF	TGTGCCAGCAGCCTTACAGGGTATTCTGAAGCTTTCTTT
medium-sized	TRBV6-5	TRBJ1-6	NA	CASSYSPDSPLHF	TGTGCCAGCAGTTACTCTCCTGATTCACCCCTCCACTTT
few	TRBV27	TRBJ2-1	NA	CASSTGRNEQFF	TGTGCCAGCAGTACTGGACGGAATGAGCAGTTCTTC
NA	TRBV21-1	TRBJ1-6	NA	CASSTGSPYNSPLHF	TGTGCCAGCAGCACGGGGTCCCCCTATAATTCACCCCTCCACTTT
NA	TRBV7-6	TRBJ2-1	TRBD2	CASSLAPGGGNEQFF	TGTGCCAGCAGCTTAGCGCCTGGGGGGGGGAATGAGCAGTTCTTC
NA	TRBV6-1	TRBJ1-1	TRBD1	CASSETGQGEAFF	TGTGCCAGCAGTGAGACGGGACAGGGGGAAGCTTTCTTT
once	TRBV9	TRBJ1-2	NA	CASSVVSQEGYTF	TGTGCCAGCAGCGTAGTAAGTCAGGAGGGCTACACCTTC
NA	TRBV5-6	TRBJ2-2	NA	CASSLGASVTGELFF	TGTGCCAGCAGCTTGGGGGCTAGCGTAACCGGGGAGCTGTTTTTT
NA	TRBV6-1	TRBJ1-6	NA	CASSPTDGFSPLHF	TGTGCCAGCAGTCCGACGGACGGATTTTCACCCCTCCACTTT
NA	TRBV11-2	TRBJ1-6	NA	CASSLTGFSDYNSPLHF	TGTGCCAGCAGCTTAACAGGATTTTCTGACTATAATTCACCCCTCCACTTT
NA	TRBV7-2	TRBJ2-1	TRBD2	CASSLGGGAGSEQFF	TGTGCCAGCAGCTTAGGCGGGGGGGCTGGCAGTGAGCAGTTCTTC
NA	TRBV10-2	TRBJ1-5	NA	CASSESQGPQHF	TGCGCCAGCAGTGAGTCGCAGGGGCCCCAGCATTTT
NA	TRBV19	TRBJ2-7	NA	CASSAGELYEQYF	TGTGCCAGTAGTGCTGGGGAACTCTACGAGCAGTACTTC
NA	TRBV19	TRBJ2-7	NA	CASSVGLAVYEQYF	TGTGCCAGTAGTGTGGGTTTAGCGGTCTACGAGCAGTACTTC
NA	TRBV7-2	TRBJ2-5	NA	CASSQETQYF	TGTGCCAGCAGCCAAGAGACCCAGTACTTC
NA	TRBV7-9	TRBJ2-3	NA	CASSYFEVDRNTQYF	TGTGCCAGCAGCTATTTCGAGGTCGACCGAAATACGCAGTATTTT
once	TRBV2	TRBJ2-3	TRBD2	CASSDPQRGSDTQYF	TGTGCCAGCAGTGATCCCCAGCGGGGGTCAGATACGCAGTATTTT
NA	TRBV18	TRBJ2-1	TRBD1	CASSVIQGSNEQFF	TGTGCCAGCTCAGTTATACAGGGGTCGAATGAGCAGTTCTTC